Listed below are T cell receptor beta chains from one sample, sequenced in a study of Graves' ophthalmopathy and Graves' hyperthyroidism. TCRdb processed the multiplex PCR reads anew with MiXCR; each CDR3 protein has one entry. The sample shows around 1,000,000 distinct CDR3 sequences, less than 45% of them seen only once. Sequences were obtained from peripheral blood or thyroid tissue (not recorded which). Receptors were obtained from an adult man with Graves' hyperthyroidism. Each CDR3 is given with its conserved first and last residue. The D gene is left open where the match is weak.

v_call,j_call,d_call,cdr3_aa
TRBV10-2,TRBJ1-5,.,CASKDPPNQPQHF
TRBV25-1,TRBJ2-7,TRBD1,CASSPHVGTGTYEQYF
TRBV10-3,TRBJ2-3,.,CAIAERTDTQYF
TRBV7-7,TRBJ2-2,TRBD1,CASRFGQGNTGELFF
TRBV5-4,TRBJ2-5,.,CASSPGATGETQYF
TRBV6-5,TRBJ2-7,.,CASSYLSPYEQYF
TRBV9,TRBJ2-5,.,CASSVGGQETQYF
TRBV10-3,TRBJ2-7,TRBD2,CAPKDPSGSRYEQYF
TRBV10-3,TRBJ2-2,TRBD1,CATGTGANTGELFF
TRBV2,TRBJ1-2,.,CASRAPNYGYTF
TRBV20-1,TRBJ2-7,.,CSARDLAVIYEQYF
TRBV29-1,TRBJ1-1,.,CSVEDHWREEAFF
TRBV10-3,TRBJ1-1,.,CATEGLLGTEAFF
TRBV12-3/TRBV12-4,TRBJ1-5,.,CASSLRAGKHSNQPQHF
TRBV15,TRBJ1-4,.,CATGRDRDKVFF
TRBV7-2,TRBJ1-4,.,CASTFGGAVLEKLFF
TRBV25-1,TRBJ2-3,TRBD1,CASSVNRGQGSTDTQYF
TRBV11-2,TRBJ2-5,TRBD2,CASAFGGGQETQYF
TRBV9,TRBJ2-5,.,CASSVGGRVSETQYF
TRBV6-6,TRBJ2-5,.,CASSSKVRGETQYF
TRBV30,TRBJ1-2,.,CAWSEGSNYGYTF
TRBV2,TRBJ1-2,.,CASSEEAVNYGYTF
TRBV7-8,TRBJ1-4,.,CASSTWMGGSREKLFF
TRBV19,TRBJ2-7,.,CASSTQLSVEQYF
TRBV10-1,TRBJ2-7,.,CASRAQGTYEQYF
TRBV28,TRBJ2-5,.,CASSSGRAPQYF
TRBV4-1,TRBJ2-6,.,CASSQGGAAGANVLTF
TRBV7-9,TRBJ2-3,.,CASSFGQTSTDTQYF
TRBV5-1,TRBJ1-1,.,CASSPPGHTNTEAFF
TRBV10-1,TRBJ2-5,.,CASRVSLSQGRETQYF
TRBV11-2,TRBJ1-4,TRBD1,CASSLGLTGSREKLFF
TRBV14,TRBJ1-1,.,CASSQEIQGISEAFF
TRBV7-2,TRBJ2-5,.,CASSFDNSDETQYF
TRBV7-2,TRBJ1-6,.,CASSPLREGGPLHF
TRBV27,TRBJ2-7,TRBD2,CASNPFGGGRSYEQYF
TRBV2,TRBJ1-3,.,CASSVWTYSGNTIYF
TRBV15,TRBJ2-2,TRBD1,CATSREVRTGGFGELFF
TRBV12-3/TRBV12-4,TRBJ1-5,TRBD1,CASSPGGLGSQPQHF
TRBV20-1,TRBJ2-2,TRBD1,CSATPQGAGELFF
TRBV6-1,TRBJ1-5,.,CASSEAGSQPQHF
TRBV7-9,TRBJ1-2,.,CASSGWGSAGYTF